A selection of T cell receptor beta chains follows, all from one sample in a study of cytomegalovirus exposure and HLA in healthy donors. The assay was immunoSEQ multiplex PCR, and TCRdb's table has in-frame clones only and misses some. The sample lists about 120,000 clones, 7% to 9.5% seen once, with 6% to 7.5% in the top ten. Sequences were obtained from PBMCs. The receptor set was obtained from a woman in her thirties or forties in good health and CMV-seropositive. Both conserved end residues are part of each CDR3. The D gene is left open where the match is weak. Rows give clone size only sometimes, using once, few, many, or a class for an expanded clone.

J: TRBJ2-7; size: few; D: .; V: TRBV7-9; DNA: TGTGCCAGCAGCCTTGGTAAGGCGGGACCCTACGAGCAGTACTTC; CDR3: CASSLGKAGPYEQYF
J: TRBJ2-7; size: few; D: .; V: TRBV18; DNA: TGTGCCAGCTCACCAGACAGCAGCTCCTACGAGCAGTACTTC; CDR3: CASSPDSSSYEQYF
J: TRBJ1-1; size: few; D: TRBD1; V: TRBV19; DNA: TGTGCCAGTAGCCAACAGGGGGCGAAGATCACTGAAGCTTTCTTT; CDR3: CASSQQGAKITEAFF
J: TRBJ2-7; size: .; D: .; V: TRBV28; DNA: TGTGCCAGCAGTTTCGGGGACTACGAGCAGTACTTC; CDR3: CASSFGDYEQYF
J: TRBJ2-1; size: .; D: TRBD1; V: TRBV6-1; DNA: TGTGCCAGCAGTGAACCGCGACAGGGTTCGGATGAGCAGTTCTTC; CDR3: CASSEPRQGSDEQFF
J: TRBJ1-1; size: .; D: .; V: TRBV11-1; DNA: TGCGCCAGCAGCTTAGCCAGGGCGAACACTGAAGCTTTCTTT; CDR3: CASSLARANTEAFF
J: TRBJ2-3; size: few; D: .; V: TRBV19; DNA: TGTGCCAGTAGTCCCCCCAGAATCGGAGCGACTAGCACAGATACGCAGTATTTT; CDR3: CASSPPRIGATSTDTQYF
J: TRBJ1-4; size: .; D: TRBD1; V: TRBV7-9; DNA: TGTGCCAGCAGCTTACAGGGGGCAGATGAAAAACTGTTTTTT; CDR3: CASSLQGADEKLFF
J: TRBJ2-3; size: few; D: TRBD1; V: TRBV9; DNA: TGTGCCAGCAGCCAAAGGGGACAGCGAAGGACAGATACGCAGTATTTT; CDR3: CASSQRGQRRTDTQYF
J: TRBJ1-5; size: .; D: .; V: TRBV4-2; DNA: TGTGCCAGCAGCCAAGATCCCCGGGGGAATCAGCCCCAGCATTTT; CDR3: CASSQDPRGNQPQHF
J: TRBJ2-7; size: few; D: .; V: TRBV10-3; DNA: TGTGCCATCAGTGTCCAGGTCGGGGACGAGCAGTACTTC; CDR3: CAISVQVGDEQYF
J: TRBJ2-1; size: few; D: .; V: TRBV19; DNA: TGTGCCAGTAGCCTTTCAGGGAACGGGCTTCGAAATGAGCAGTTCTTC; CDR3: CASSLSGNGLRNEQFF
J: TRBJ2-2; size: few; D: .; V: TRBV7-7; DNA: TGTGCCAGCAGCTTAGCCCCCAGGGGCGCCGGGGAGCTGTTTTTT; CDR3: CASSLAPRGAGELFF
J: TRBJ2-3; size: .; D: .; V: TRBV11-2; DNA: TGTGCCAGCAGCTTACCCATTTCAGGGACGCAGTATTTT; CDR3: CASSLPISGTQYF
J: TRBJ1-1; size: .; D: .; V: TRBV7-2; DNA: TGTGCCAGCAGCTTAGGGGGCAGGTTCACTGAAGCTTTCTTT; CDR3: CASSLGGRFTEAFF
J: TRBJ1-6; size: few; D: TRBD1; V: TRBV7-9; DNA: TGTGCCAGCAGCTCCCGGGACAGGGATAATTCACCCCTCCACTTT; CDR3: CASSSRDRDNSPLHF
J: TRBJ1-4; size: few; D: .; V: TRBV5-6; DNA: TGTGCCAGCAGCCCAGGGTGGTTTAATGAAAAACTGTTTTTT; CDR3: CASSPGWFNEKLFF
J: TRBJ2-2; size: .; D: TRBD2; V: TRBV15; DNA: TGTGCCACCAGTCTCGGGGGGGGGTTCACCGGGGAGCTGTTTTTT; CDR3: CATSLGGGFTGELFF
J: TRBJ1-5; size: .; D: .; V: TRBV30; DNA: TGTGCCTGGACAGGGGCCATCAATCAGCCCCAGCATTTT; CDR3: CAWTGAINQPQHF
J: TRBJ1-4; size: few; D: .; V: TRBV5-8; DNA: TGTGCCAGCAGCTTGTGGACAGATGAAAAACTGTTTTTT; CDR3: CASSLWTDEKLFF
J: TRBJ1-5; size: few; D: .; V: TRBV5-1; DNA: TGCGCCAGCAGCTCTAGCCCCCTGGGGCAGCCCCAGCATTTT; CDR3: CASSSSPLGQPQHF
J: TRBJ1-1; size: .; D: .; V: TRBV27; DNA: TGTGCCAGCAGGAGACAACAGACTGAAGCTTTCTTT; CDR3: CASRRQQTEAFF
J: TRBJ1-5; size: many; D: .; V: TRBV6-1; DNA: TGTGCCAGCAGTGAAGCTTCGGGTTTTTTTGCCCGCAATCAGCCCCAGCATTTT; CDR3: CASSEASGFFARNQPQHF
J: TRBJ1-2; size: few; D: .; V: TRBV18; DNA: TGTGCCAGCTCTCCTCAGGGAGGGAACTATGGCTACACCTTC; CDR3: CASSPQGGNYGYTF
J: TRBJ1-2; size: .; D: .; V: TRBV5-1; DNA: TGCGCCAGCAGCTTCAAGGGGGAGCTTGGCTACACCTTC; CDR3: CASSFKGELGYTF
J: TRBJ1-4; size: .; D: .; V: TRBV15; DNA: TGTGCCACCAGAGAGGTCGGGGATGAAAAACTGTTTTTT; CDR3: CATREVGDEKLFF
J: TRBJ1-1; size: .; D: .; V: TRBV18; DNA: TGTGCCAGCTCACCACCAACCAGAGGCTTGAACACTGAAGCTTTCTTT; CDR3: CASSPPTRGLNTEAFF
J: TRBJ2-5; size: .; D: TRBD1; V: TRBV6-1; DNA: TGTGCCAGCAGTGAAGCTGGGACCCGAACAGGGGTCATAGGGACCCAGTACTTC; CDR3: CASSEAGTRTGVIGTQYF
J: TRBJ2-7; size: few; D: TRBD2; V: TRBV19; DNA: TGTGCCAGTAGTATAGGGACTAGCGGTATCTACGAGCAGTACTTC; CDR3: CASSIGTSGIYEQYF
J: TRBJ1-1; size: many; D: .; V: TRBV2; DNA: TGTGCCAGCAGGATCAGGGATCTGTCCGCTGAAGCTTTCTTT; CDR3: CASRIRDLSAEAFF
J: TRBJ1-6; size: .; D: TRBD1; V: TRBV2; DNA: TGTGCCAGCAGTGAACCAGGGGGTTATAATTCACCCCTCCACTTT; CDR3: CASSEPGGYNSPLHF
J: TRBJ1-3; size: few; D: TRBD1; V: TRBV10-3; DNA: TGTGCCAATAGCGGGACAGGGGAATCTGGAAACACCATATATTTT; CDR3: CANSGTGESGNTIYF
J: TRBJ2-7; size: .; D: .; V: TRBV15; DNA: TGTGCCACCAGCAATGCGGCCTCCTACGAGCAGTACTTC; CDR3: CATSNAASYEQYF
J: TRBJ2-3; size: many; D: .; V: TRBV6-4; DNA: TGTGCCAGCAGTGCCAGGGGGGCCACAGATACGCAGTATTTT; CDR3: CASSARGATDTQYF
J: TRBJ1-5; size: .; D: .; V: TRBV5-1; DNA: TGCGCCAGCAGCTTGGGACAAGACAATCAGCCCCAGCATTTT; CDR3: CASSLGQDNQPQHF
J: TRBJ1-4; size: few; D: TRBD1; V: TRBV5-4; DNA: TGTGCCAGCAGCTCGGGACAGGGGGTAGGGGAAAAACTGTTTTTT; CDR3: CASSSGQGVGEKLFF
J: TRBJ2-7; size: .; D: .; V: TRBV10-3; DNA: TGTGCCATCAGTGAATCCCTCTCCTACGAGCAGTACTTC; CDR3: CAISESLSYEQYF
J: TRBJ2-5; size: .; D: .; V: TRBV5-1; DNA: TGCGCCAGCAGCGACGATGTTGGGGGGGAGACCCAGTACTTC; CDR3: CASSDDVGGETQYF
J: TRBJ1-1; size: few; D: TRBD1; V: TRBV7-9; DNA: TGTGCCACACGTAGGGGACAGAAAAACACTGAAGCTTTCTTT; CDR3: CATRRGQKNTEAFF
J: TRBJ1-5; size: few; D: .; V: TRBV7-8; DNA: TGTGCCAGCAGCTTAAAGATCAGTCAGCCCCAGCATTTT; CDR3: CASSLKISQPQHF
J: TRBJ1-5; size: .; D: TRBD1; V: TRBV2; DNA: TGTGCCAGCAGCCTCGGGACAGTTAGCAATCAGCCCCAGCATTTT; CDR3: CASSLGTVSNQPQHF
J: TRBJ2-3; size: .; D: TRBD2; V: TRBV27; DNA: TGTGCCAGCAGTCCCAATGGAGTTAGCGGGGGGCGAGGCACAGATACGCAGTATTTT; CDR3: CASSPNGVSGGRGTDTQYF
J: TRBJ2-5; size: few; D: .; V: TRBV2; DNA: TGTGCCAGCTTGGGCGGGACAGCCCAAGAGACCCAGTACTTC; CDR3: CASLGGTAQETQYF
J: TRBJ2-2; size: .; D: .; V: TRBV7-9; DNA: TGTGCCAGCAGCCCTACTACCGGGGAGCTGTTTTTT; CDR3: CASSPTTGELFF
J: TRBJ1-4; size: few; D: .; V: TRBV6-6; DNA: TGTGCCAGCAGGGGGACTCCCTGGGAAGAAAAACTGTTTTTT; CDR3: CASRGTPWEEKLFF
J: TRBJ1-1; size: .; D: .; V: TRBV2; DNA: TGTGCCAGCTCCATCCAGGGATTTTTCGGGGGGTCTGAAGCTTTCTTT; CDR3: CASSIQGFFGGSEAFF